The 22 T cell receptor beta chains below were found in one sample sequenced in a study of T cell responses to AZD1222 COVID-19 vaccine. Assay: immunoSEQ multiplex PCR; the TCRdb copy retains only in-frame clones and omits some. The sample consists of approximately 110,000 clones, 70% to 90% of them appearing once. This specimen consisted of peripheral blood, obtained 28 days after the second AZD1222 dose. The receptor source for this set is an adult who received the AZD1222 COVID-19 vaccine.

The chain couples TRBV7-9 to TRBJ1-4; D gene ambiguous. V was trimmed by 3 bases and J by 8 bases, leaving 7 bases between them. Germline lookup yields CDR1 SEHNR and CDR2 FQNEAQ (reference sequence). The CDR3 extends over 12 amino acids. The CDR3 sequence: CASSFSKEKLFF. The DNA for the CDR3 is TGTGCCAGCAGCTTTTCGAAGGAAAAACTGTTTTTT.

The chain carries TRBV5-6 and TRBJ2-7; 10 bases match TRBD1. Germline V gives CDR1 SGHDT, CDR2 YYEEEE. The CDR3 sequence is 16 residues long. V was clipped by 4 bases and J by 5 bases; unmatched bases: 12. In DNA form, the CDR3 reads TGTGCCAGCAGCGAGACAGGGGGCGCGTCGATTGACGAGCAGTACTTC. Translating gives CASSETGGASIDEQYF.

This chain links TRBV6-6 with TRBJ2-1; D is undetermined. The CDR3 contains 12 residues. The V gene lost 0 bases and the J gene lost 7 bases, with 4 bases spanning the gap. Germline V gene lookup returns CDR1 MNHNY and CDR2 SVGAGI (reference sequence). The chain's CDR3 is CASSYSTNEQFF. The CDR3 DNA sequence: TGTGCCAGCAGTTACTCGACGAATGAGCAGTTCTTC.

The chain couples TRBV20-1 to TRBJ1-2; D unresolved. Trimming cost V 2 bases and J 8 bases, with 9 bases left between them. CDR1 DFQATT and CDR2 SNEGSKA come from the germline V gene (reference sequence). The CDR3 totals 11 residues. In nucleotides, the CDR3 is TGCAGTGCTAGATTAGGGTGGGGCTACACCTTC. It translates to CSARLGWGYTF.

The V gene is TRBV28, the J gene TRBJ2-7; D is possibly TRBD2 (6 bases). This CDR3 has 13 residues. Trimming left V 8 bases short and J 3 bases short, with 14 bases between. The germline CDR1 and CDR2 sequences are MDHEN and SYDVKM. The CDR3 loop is CASGRTGDYEQYF. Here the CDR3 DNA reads TGTGCCAGCGGCCGGACGGGAGACTACGAGCAGTACTTC.

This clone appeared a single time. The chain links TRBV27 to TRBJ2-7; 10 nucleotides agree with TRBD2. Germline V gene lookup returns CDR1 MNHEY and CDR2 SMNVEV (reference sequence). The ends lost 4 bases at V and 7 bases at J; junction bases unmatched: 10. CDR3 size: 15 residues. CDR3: CASSSTAGLANEQYF. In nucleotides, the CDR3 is TGTGCCAGCAGTTCAACCGCGGGACTAGCGAATGAGCAGTACTTC.

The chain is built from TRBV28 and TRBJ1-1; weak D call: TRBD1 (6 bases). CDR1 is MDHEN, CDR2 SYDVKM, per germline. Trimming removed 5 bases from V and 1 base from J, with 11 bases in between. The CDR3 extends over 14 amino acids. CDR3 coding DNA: TGTGCCAGCAGTCAAACGACAGGGAACACTGAAGCTTTCTTT. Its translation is CASSQTTGNTEAFF.

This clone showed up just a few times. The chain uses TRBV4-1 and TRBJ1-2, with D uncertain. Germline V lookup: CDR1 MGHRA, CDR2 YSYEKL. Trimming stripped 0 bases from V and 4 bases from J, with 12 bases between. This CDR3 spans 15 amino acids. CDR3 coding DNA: TGCGCCAGCAGCCAAGACCTCGCGGTCTCCTATGGCTACACCTTC. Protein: CASSQDLAVSYGYTF.

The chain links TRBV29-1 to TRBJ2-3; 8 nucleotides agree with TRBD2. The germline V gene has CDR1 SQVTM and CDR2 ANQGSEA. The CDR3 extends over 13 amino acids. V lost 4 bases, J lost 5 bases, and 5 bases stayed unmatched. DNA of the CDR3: TGCAGCGTTGTGGTAGCGGGACAAGATACGCAGTATTTT. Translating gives CSVVVAGQDTQYF.

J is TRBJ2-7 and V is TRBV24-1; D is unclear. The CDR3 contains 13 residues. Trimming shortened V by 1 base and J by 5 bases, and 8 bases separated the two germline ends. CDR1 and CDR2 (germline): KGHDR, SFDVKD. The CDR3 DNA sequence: TGTGCCACCAGTGATTTTCTGCATAACGAGCAGTACTTC. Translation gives CATSDFLHNEQYF.

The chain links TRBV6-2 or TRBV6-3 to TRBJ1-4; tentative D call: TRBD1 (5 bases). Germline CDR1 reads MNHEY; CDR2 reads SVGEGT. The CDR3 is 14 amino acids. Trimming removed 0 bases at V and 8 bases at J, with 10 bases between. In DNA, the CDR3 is TGTGCCAGCAGTTACTCGACCAAGGGGGAAAAACTGTTTTTT. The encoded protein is CASSYSTKGEKLFF.

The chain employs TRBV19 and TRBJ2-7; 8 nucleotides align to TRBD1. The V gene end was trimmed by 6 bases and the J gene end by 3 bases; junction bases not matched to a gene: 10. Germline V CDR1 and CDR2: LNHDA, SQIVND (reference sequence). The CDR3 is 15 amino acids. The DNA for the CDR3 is TGTGCCAGTAGGAGACAGGGGCTCGATCGCTACGAGCAGTACTTC. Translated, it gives CASRRQGLDRYEQYF. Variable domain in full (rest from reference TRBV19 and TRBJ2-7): DGGITQSPKYLFRKEGQNVTLSCEQNLNHDAMYWYRQDPGQGLRLIYYSQIVNDFQKGDIAEGYSVSREKKESFPLTVTSAQKNPTAFYLCASRRQGLDRYEQYFGPGTRLTVT.

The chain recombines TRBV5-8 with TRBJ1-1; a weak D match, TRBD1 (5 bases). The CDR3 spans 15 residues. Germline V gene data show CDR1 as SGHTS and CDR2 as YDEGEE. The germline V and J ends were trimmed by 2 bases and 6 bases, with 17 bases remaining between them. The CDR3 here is CASSFDGAGVSEAFF. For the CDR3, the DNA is TGTGCCAGCAGCTTTGACGGGGCGGGAGTATCTGAAGCTTTCTTT. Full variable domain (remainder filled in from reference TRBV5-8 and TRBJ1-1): EAGVTQSPTHLIKTRGQQATLRCSPISGHTSVYWYQQALGLGLQFLLWYDEGEERNRGNFPPRFSGRQFPNYSSELNVNALELEDSALYLCASSFDGAGVSEAFFGQGTRLTVV.

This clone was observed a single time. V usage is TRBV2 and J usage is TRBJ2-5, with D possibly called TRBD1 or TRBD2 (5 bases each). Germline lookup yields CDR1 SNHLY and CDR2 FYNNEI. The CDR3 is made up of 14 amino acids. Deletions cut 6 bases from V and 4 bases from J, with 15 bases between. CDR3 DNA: TGTGCCAGCAGCCCCGGGACCCCGGGAGAGACCCAGTACTTC. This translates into CASSPGTPGETQYF.

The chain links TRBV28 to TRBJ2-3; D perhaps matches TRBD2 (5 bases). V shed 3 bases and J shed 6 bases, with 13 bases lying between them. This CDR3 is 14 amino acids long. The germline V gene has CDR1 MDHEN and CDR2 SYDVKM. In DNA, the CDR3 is TGTGCCAGCAGTTTTGGACGGGGAAGGGATACGCAGTATTTT. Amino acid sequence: CASSFGRGRDTQYF.

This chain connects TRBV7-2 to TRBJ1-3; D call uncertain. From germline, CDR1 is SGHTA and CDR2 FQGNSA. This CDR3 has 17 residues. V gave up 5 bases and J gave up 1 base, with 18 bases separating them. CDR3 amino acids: CASSPQGRVFSGNTIYF. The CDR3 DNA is TGTGCCAGCAGCCCCCAAGGTCGGGTGTTTTCTGGAAACACCATATATTTT.

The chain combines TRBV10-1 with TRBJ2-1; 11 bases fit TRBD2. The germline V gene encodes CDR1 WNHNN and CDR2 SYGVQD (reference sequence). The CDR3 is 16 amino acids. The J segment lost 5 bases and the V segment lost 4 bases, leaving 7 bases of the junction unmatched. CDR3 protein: CASSAALAGGHNEQFF. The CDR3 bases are TGCGCCAGCAGTGCGGCCCTAGCGGGAGGTCACAATGAGCAGTTCTTC.

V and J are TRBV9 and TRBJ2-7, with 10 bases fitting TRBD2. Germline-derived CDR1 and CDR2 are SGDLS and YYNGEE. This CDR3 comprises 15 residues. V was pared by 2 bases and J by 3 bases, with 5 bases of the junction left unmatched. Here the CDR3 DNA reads TGTGCCAGCAGCGTTAGCGGGAGGAACGACTACGAGCAGTACTTC. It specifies CASSVSGRNDYEQYF.

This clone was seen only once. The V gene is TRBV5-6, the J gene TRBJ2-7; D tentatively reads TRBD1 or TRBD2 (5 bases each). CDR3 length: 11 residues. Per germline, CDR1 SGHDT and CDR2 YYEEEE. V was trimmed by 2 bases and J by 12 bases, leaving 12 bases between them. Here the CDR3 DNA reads TGTGCCAGCAGCTTTGGGACGCTACGGTACTTC. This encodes CASSFGTLRYF.

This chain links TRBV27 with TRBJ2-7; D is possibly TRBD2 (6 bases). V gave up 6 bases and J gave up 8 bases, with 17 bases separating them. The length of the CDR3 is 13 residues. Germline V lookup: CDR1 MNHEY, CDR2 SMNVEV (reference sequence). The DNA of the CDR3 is TGTGCCAGCAGACGACTAGGGGCTGATAAGCAGTACTTC. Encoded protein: CASRRLGADKQYF.

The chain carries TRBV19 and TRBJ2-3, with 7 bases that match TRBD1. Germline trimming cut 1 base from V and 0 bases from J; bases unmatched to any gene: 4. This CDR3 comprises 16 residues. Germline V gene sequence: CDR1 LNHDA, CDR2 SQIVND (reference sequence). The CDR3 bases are TGTGCCAGTAGTATAGGGAGACAGGGAAGCACAGATACGCAGTATTTT. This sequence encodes CASSIGRQGSTDTQYF.

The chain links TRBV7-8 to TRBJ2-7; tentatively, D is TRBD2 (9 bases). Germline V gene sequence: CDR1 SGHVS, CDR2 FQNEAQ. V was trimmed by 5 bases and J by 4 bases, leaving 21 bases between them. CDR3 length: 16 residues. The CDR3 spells CASSRAGGTGSYEQYF. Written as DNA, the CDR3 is TGTGCCAGCAGCCGCGCGGGAGGGACAGGATCTTACGAGCAGTACTTC.